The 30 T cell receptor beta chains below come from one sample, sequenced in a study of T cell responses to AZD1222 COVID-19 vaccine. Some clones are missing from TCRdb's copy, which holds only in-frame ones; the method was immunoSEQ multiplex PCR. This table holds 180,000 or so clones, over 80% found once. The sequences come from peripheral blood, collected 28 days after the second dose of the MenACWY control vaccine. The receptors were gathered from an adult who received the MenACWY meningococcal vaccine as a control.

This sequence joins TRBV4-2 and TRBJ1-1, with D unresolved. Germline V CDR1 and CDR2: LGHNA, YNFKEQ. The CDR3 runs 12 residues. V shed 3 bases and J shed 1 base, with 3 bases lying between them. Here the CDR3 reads CASSHQNTEAFF. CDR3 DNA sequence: TGTGCCAGCAGCCACCAGAACACTGAAGCTTTCTTT.

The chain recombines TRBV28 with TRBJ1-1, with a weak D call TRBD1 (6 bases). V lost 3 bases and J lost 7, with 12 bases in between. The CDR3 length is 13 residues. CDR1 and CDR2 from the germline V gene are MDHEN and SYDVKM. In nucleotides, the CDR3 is TGTGCCAGCAGTTTTAGTGGGGGCATTGAAGCTTTCTTT. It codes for CASSFSGGIEAFF.

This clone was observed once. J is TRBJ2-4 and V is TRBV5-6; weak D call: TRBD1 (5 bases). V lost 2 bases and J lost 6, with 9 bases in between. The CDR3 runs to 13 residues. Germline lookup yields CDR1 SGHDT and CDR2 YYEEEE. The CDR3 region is CASSLDRGNIQYF. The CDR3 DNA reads TGTGCCAGCAGCTTAGACAGAGGAAACATTCAGTACTTC.

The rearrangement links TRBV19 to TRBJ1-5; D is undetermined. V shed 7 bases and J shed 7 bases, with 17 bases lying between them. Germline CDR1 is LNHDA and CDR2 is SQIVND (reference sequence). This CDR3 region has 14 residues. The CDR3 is CASNPSRANQPQHF. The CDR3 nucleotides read TGTGCCAGTAACCCCTCCCGGGCGAACCAGCCCCAGCATTTT.

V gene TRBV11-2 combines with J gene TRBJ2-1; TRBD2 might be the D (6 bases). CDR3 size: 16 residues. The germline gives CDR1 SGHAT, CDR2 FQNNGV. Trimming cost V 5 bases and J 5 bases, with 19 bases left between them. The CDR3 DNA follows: TGTGCCAGCAGCCTCCTGCCCGGGACGGGGGACAATGAGCAGTTCTTC. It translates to CASSLLPGTGDNEQFF.

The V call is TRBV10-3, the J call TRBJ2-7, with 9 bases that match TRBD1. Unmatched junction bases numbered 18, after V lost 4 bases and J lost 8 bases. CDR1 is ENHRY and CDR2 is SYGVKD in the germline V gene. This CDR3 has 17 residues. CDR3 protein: CAISGLSAGTGWMKQYF. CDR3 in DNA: TGTGCCATCAGTGGACTATCCGCCGGGACAGGGTGGATGAAGCAGTACTTC.

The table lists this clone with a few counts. Here the CDR3 DNA reads TGTGCCAGCAGCCCACAACCGGGACAGCCCAATGAGCAGTTCTTC. Residues: CASSPQPGQPNEQFF. The chain links TRBV7-3 to TRBJ2-1; 7 bases fit TRBD1. Germline V gene lookup returns CDR1 SGHTA and CDR2 FQGTGA. After removal of 5 bases from V and 6 bases from J, the junction contained 10 bases not matched to a gene. CDR3 length: 15 amino acids.

CDR3 region: CASSPAGTGDTEAFF. CDR3 sequence (DNA): TGTGCCAGCAGTCCCGCCGGGACAGGGGATACTGAAGCTTTCTTT. The chain recombines TRBV6-5 with TRBJ1-1; 10 bases align to TRBD1. CDR3 length equals 15 residues. V lost 5 bases, J lost 5 bases, and 8 bases stayed unmatched. Germline V lookup: CDR1 MNHEY, CDR2 SVGAGI.

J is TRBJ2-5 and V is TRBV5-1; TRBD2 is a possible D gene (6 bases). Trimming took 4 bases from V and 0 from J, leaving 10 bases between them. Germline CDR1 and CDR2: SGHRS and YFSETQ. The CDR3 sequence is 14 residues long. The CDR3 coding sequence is TGCGCCAGCAGCACCCGGGACTACCAAGAGACCCAGTACTTC. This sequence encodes CASSTRDYQETQYF. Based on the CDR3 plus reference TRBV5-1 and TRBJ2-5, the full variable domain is KAGVTQTPRYLIKTRGQQVTLSCSPISGHRSVSWYQQTPGQGLQFLFEYFSETQRNKGNFPGRFSGRQFSNSRSEMNVSTLELGDSALYLCASSTRDYQETQYFGPGTRLLVL.

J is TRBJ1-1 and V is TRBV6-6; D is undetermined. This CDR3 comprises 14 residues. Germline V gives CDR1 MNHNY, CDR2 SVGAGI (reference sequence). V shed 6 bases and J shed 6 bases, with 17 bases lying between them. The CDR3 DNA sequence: TGTGCCAGCAGCGCCGGACCCGCGATCGCTGAAGCTTTCTTT. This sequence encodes CASSAGPAIAEAFF.

In nucleotides, the CDR3 is TGTGCCAGCAGCCAAGAGTACATTAGAGATGAAAAACTGTTTTTT. It encodes CASSQEYIRDEKLFF. This sequence joins TRBV3-1 (or the pseudogene TRBV3-2) and TRBJ1-4, with D unresolved. Germline assignment: CDR1 LGHDT and CDR2 YNNKEL (reference sequence). The CDR3 totals 15 residues. V lost 0 bases and J 6 bases, leaving 11 bases between the germline ends.

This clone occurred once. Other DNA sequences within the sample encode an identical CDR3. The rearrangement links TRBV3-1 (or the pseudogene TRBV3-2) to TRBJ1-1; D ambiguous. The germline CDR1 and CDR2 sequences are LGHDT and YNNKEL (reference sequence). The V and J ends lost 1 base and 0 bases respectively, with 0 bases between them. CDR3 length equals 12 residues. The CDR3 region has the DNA TGTGCCAGCAGCCAAGTGAACACTGAAGCTTTCTTT. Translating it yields CASSQVNTEAFF.

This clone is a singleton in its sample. This chain's CDR3 is CASTTGGRGYGYTF. The CDR3 DNA is TGCGCCAGTACCACAGGGGGCAGGGGCTATGGCTACACCTTC. V usage is TRBV5-1 and J usage is TRBJ1-2, with 9 bases that match TRBD1. The CDR3 is made up of 14 amino acids. The germline gives CDR1 SGHRS, CDR2 YFSETQ. J gave up 4 bases and V 8 bases, and 9 bases lay outside the gene matches. The variable domain in full, completed from reference TRBV5-1 and TRBJ1-2, reads KAGVTQTPRYLIKTRGQQVTLSCSPISGHRSVSWYQQTPGQGLQFLFEYFSETQRNKGNFPGRFSGRQFSNSRSEMNVSTLELGDSALYLCASTTGGRGYGYTFGSGTRLTVV.

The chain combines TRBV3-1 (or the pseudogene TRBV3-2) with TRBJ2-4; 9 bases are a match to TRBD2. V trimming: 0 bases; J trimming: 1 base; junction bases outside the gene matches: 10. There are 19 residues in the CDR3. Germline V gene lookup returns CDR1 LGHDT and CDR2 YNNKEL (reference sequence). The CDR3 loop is CASSQEPQIAGDAKNIQYF. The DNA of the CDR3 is TGTGCCAGCAGCCAAGAACCCCAAATAGCGGGGGATGCCAAAAACATTCAGTACTTC.

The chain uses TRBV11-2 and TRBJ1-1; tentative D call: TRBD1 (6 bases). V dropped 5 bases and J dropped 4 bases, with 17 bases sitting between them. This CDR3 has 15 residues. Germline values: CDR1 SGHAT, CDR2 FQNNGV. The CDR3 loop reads CASSVAGGASTEAFF. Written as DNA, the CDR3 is TGTGCCAGCAGCGTCGCGGGGGGCGCTTCCACTGAAGCTTTCTTT.

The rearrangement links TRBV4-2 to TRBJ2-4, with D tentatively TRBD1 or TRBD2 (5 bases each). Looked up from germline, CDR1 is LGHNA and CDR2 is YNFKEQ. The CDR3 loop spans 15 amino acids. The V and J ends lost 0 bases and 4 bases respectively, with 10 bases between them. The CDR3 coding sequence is TGTGCCAGCAGCCAAGAGGGGGTAGGGAAAAACATTCAGTACTTC. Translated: CASSQEGVGKNIQYF.

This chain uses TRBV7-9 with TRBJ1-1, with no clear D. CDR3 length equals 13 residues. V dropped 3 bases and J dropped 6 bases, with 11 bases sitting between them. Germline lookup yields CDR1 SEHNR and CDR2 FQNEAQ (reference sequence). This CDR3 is CASSLSRSAEAFF. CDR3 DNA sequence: TGTGCCAGCAGCTTGTCCAGGAGCGCTGAAGCTTTCTTT.

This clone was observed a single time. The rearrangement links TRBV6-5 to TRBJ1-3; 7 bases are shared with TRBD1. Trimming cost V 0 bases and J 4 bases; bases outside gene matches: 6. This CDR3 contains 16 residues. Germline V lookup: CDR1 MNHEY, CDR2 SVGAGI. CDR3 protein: CASSYSGRGRGNTIYF. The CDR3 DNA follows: TGTGCCAGCAGTTACTCGGGAAGGGGGCGAGGAAACACCATATATTTT.

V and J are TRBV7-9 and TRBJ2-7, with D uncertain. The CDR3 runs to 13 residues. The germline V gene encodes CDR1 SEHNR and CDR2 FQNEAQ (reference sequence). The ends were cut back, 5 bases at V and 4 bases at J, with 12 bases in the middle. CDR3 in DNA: TGTGCCAGCAGCCCCGGCTCATTTTACGAGCAGTACTTC. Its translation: CASSPGSFYEQYF.

CDR3 amino acids: CASSLRGPVRELFF. CDR3 DNA sequence: TGTGCCAGCAGCCTCAGGGGGCCAGTGAGGGAGCTGTTTTTT. The chain recombines TRBV3-1 (or the pseudogene TRBV3-2) with TRBJ2-2; 8 nucleotides match TRBD1. CDR3 size: 14 residues. The germline V gene has CDR1 LGHDT and CDR2 YNNKEL (reference sequence). V shed 4 bases and J 9 bases; nucleotides not matched to a gene: 7.

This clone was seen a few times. The CDR3 bases are TGTGCCAGCAGCTTGGCCCGGCAGGGGGGGCACGAGCAGTACTTC. Translated, it gives CASSLARQGGHEQYF. This chain uses TRBV5-5 with TRBJ2-7; the D gene could be TRBD1 or TRBD2 (7 bases each). Deletions cut 0 bases from V and 5 bases from J, with 15 bases between. Germline values: CDR1 SGHKS, CDR2 YYEKEE (reference sequence). The CDR3 is made up of 15 amino acids.

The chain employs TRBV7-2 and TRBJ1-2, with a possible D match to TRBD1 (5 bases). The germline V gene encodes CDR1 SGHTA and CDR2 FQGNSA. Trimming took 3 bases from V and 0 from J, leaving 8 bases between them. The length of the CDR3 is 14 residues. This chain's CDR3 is CASSLGGANYGYTF. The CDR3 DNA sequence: TGTGCCAGCAGCTTGGGGGGGGCTAACTATGGCTACACCTTC.

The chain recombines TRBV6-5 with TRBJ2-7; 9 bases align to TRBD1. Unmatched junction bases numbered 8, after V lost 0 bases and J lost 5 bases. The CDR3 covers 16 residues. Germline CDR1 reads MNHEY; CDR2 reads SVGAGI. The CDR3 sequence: CASSYSFGTGNDEQYF. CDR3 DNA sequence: TGTGCCAGCAGTTACTCGTTTGGGACAGGGAATGACGAGCAGTACTTC.

The CDR3 region has the DNA TGTGCCAGCCGAACCGGGACAGGGCACACCGGGGAGCTGTTTTTT. Encoded protein: CASRTGTGHTGELFF. The V and J genes are TRBV2 and TRBJ2-2; 9 nucleotides align to TRBD1. The germline V gene encodes CDR1 SNHLY and CDR2 FYNNEI. The CDR3 runs 15 residues. V lost 8 bases to trimming and J lost 3 bases; unmatched junction nucleotides: 7.

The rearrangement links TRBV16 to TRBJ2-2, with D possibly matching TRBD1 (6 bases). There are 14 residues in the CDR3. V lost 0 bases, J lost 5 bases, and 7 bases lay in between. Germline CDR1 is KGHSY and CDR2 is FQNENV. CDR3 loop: CASSQSRGTGELFF. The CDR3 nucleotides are TGTGCCAGCAGCCAATCCAGGGGTACCGGGGAGCTGTTTTTT.

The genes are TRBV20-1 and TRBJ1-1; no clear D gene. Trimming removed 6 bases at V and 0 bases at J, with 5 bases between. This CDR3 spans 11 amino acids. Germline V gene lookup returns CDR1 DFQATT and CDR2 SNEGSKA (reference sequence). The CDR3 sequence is CSAPLNTEAFF. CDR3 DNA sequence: TGCAGTGCCCCTCTGAACACTGAAGCTTTCTTT.

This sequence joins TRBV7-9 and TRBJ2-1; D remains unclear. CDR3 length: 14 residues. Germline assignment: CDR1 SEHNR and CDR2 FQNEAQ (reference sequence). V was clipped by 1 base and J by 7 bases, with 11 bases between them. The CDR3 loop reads CASSLDLRWNEQFF. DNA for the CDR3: TGTGCCAGCAGCTTAGATCTCCGATGGAATGAGCAGTTCTTC.

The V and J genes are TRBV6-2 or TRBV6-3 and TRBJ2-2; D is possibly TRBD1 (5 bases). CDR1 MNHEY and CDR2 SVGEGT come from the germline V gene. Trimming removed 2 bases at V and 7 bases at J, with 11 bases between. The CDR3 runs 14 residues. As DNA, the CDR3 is TGTGCCAGCAGTTACGGTGGGGCCGGCGGGGAGCTGTTTTTT. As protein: CASSYGGAGGELFF.

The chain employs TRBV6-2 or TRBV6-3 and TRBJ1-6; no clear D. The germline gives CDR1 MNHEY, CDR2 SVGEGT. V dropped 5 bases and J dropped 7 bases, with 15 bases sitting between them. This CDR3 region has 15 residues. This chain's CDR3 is CASSGEVGINSPLHF. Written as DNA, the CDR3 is TGTGCCAGCAGTGGCGAGGTGGGGATAAATTCACCCCTCCACTTT.

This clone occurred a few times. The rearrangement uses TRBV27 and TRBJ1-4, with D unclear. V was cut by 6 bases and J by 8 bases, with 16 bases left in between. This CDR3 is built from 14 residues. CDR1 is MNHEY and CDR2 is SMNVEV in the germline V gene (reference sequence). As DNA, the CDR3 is TGTGCCAGCAGCCTAGACTGGTTTTCCGAAAAACTGTTTTTT. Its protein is CASSLDWFSEKLFF.